The T cell receptor (beta chain) described here comes from a study of CD8 T cells in Susac syndrome. Background on the study: Roughly six sequenced Susac syndrome patients had clinically active disease, while fewer than 10 were in remission.

Germline-derived CDR1 and CDR2 are LGHDT and YNNKEL (reference sequence). V lost 1 base and J lost 13, with 13 bases in between. The CDR3 runs to 12 residues. TCR beta from blood CD8+ and CD4+ T cells was sequenced. Random hexamers were used to reverse transcribe roughly 0.45 to 1 ug of RNA. The immunoSEQ assay covered 54 Vbeta and 13 Jbeta segments for CDR3. One entry per CDR3 protein results from TCRdb running MiXCR on the immunoSEQ multiplex PCR reads. The table includes 150,000 or so distinct CDR3 sequences, around 95% detected once. This rearrangement joins TRBV3-1 to TRBJ1-1; perhaps TRBD1 as D (6 bases). Sequenced sample: CD4+ T cells from PBMCs. The sequence derives from a human donor with Susac syndrome. The CDR3 protein is CASSQATGRDFF. The DNA for the CDR3 is TGTGCCAGCAGCCAAGCGACAGGCCGTGATTTCTTT.